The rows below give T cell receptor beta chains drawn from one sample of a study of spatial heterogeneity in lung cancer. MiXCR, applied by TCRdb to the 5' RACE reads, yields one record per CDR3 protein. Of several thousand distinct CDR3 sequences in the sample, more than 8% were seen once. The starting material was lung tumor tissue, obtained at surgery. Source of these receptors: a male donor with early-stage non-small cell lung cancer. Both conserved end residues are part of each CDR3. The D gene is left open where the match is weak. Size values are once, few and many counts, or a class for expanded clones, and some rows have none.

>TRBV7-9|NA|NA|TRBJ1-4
TGTGCCAGCAGCTTAAGCCAGGGCTACGAAAAACTGTTTTTT
CASSLSQGYEKLFF
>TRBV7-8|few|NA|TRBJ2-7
TGTGCCAGCAGCTCCAGGGGCCCTAGCTACGAGCAGTACTTC
CASSSRGPSYEQYF
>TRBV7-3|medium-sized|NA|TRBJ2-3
TGTGCCAGCAGCTTAGGGGGGCTGGTAACAGATACGCAGTATTTT
CASSLGGLVTDTQYF
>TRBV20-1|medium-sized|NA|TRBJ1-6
TGCAGTGCTCGCCGGGAGTACCTTTCACCCCTCCACTTT
CSARREYLSPLHF
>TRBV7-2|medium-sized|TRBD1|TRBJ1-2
TGTGCCAGCACGAAGGACAGGGGAAACTATGGCTACACCTTC
CASTKDRGNYGYTF
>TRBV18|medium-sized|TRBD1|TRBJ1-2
TGTGCCAGCTCACCCGGACAGGGCTTACATAGGGGTGGCTACACCTTC
CASSPGQGLHRGGYTF
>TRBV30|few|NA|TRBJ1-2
TGTGCCTGGAGTCAAGGGGGCTATGGCTACACCTTC
CAWSQGGYGYTF
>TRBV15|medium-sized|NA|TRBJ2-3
TGTGCCACCGCCCTGGGGGACTCCGTCACAGATACGCAGTATTTT
CATALGDSVTDTQYF
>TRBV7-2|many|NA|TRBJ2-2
TGTGCCAGCAGCTTATCAAGTAGTGGTCTTGCCGGGGAGCTGTTTTTT
CASSLSSSGLAGELFF
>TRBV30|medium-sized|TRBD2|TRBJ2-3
TGTGCCTGGAATAGCGGGACAGATACGCAGTATTTT
CAWNSGTDTQYF
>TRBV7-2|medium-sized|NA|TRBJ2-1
TGTGCCAGCAGCTCAATGGGGGGGCCGAAGAGTGAGCAGTTCTTC
CASSSMGGPKSEQFF
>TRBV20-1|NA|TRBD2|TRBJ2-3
TGCAGTGCTAGAATCCCTTCAGCGGGACGCACAGATACGCAGTATTTT
CSARIPSAGRTDTQYF
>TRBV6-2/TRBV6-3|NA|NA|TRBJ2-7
TGTGCCAGCAGTTCCCTGCCCGGGCGGGGTTCCTACGAGCAGTACTTC
CASSSLPGRGSYEQYF
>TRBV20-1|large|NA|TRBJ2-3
TGCAGTGCTACCCCCATGGACCACACAGATACGCAGTATTTT
CSATPMDHTDTQYF
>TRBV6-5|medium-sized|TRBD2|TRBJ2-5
TGTGCCAGCAGGTCTGACGGGAGGTTCCAAGAGACCCAGTACTTC
CASRSDGRFQETQYF
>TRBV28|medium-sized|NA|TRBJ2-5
TGTGCCAGCAGTTTAAGAGAGACCCAGTACTTC
CASSLRETQYF
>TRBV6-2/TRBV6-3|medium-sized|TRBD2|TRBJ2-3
TGTGCCAGCAGTTACGGAGGCGGGAGGGGCACAGATACGCAGTATTTT
CASSYGGGRGTDTQYF
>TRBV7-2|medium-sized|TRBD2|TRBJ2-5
TGTGCCAGCAGCTTAGCCCCTCGCGGGAGGGATCAAGAGACCCAGTACTTC
CASSLAPRGRDQETQYF
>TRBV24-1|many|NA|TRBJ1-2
TGTGCCACCAGTGGGCCGACAGACGACTCGAATAACTATGGCTACACCTTC
CATSGPTDDSNNYGYTF
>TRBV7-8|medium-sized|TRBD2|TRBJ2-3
TGTGCCAGCAGCCCGGGGGGGGCCAAAGATACGCAGTATTTT
CASSPGGAKDTQYF
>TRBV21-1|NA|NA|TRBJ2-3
TGTGCCAGCAGCAAGGGACAGGGGCGACGGGGGGCGAACACAGATACGCAGTATTTT
CASSKGQGRRGANTDTQYF
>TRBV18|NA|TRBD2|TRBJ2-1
TGTGCCAGCTCACCACTTCGCGGGATAGGGGAACTAGCGGGAGGGAGCTCCTACAATGAGCAGTTCTTC
CASSPLRGIGELAGGSSYNEQFF
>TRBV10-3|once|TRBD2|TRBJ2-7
TGTGCCATCAGTAGCGGGAGTCAAGGGGTGCAGTACTTC
CAISSGSQGVQYF
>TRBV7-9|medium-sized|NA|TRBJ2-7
TGTGCCAGCAGACCGACCGGAACCGAGCATCAGTACTTC
CASRPTGTEHQYF
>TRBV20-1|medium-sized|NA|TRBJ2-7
TGCAGTGCGAGCGACCTCTTTCGGGGAAGTTCTGGCGAGCAGTACTTC
CSASDLFRGSSGEQYF
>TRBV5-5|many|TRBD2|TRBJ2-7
TGTGCCAGCAGCTTCCAACGACTAGCGGGGTTCTACGAGCAGTACTTC
CASSFQRLAGFYEQYF
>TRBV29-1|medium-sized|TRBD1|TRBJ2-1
TGCAGCGTTGAACAGAGGGACAGGGGGTTCAATGAGCAGTTCTTC
CSVEQRDRGFNEQFF
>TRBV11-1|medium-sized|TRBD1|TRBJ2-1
TGTGCCAGCAGCGACGACAGGGCCGAGCAGTTCTTC
CASSDDRAEQFF
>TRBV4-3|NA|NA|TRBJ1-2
TGCGCCAGCAGCCAAGATCAAACGGTCGGGCGGGGCTACACCTTC
CASSQDQTVGRGYTF
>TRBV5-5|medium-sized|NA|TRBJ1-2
TGTGCCAGCAGCTTGGCCGGCACCTATGGCTACACCTTC
CASSLAGTYGYTF
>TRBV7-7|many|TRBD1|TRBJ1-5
TGTGCTAGCAGTTTAACAGGGGGTTGGTCGCCCCAGCATTTT
CASSLTGGWSPQHF
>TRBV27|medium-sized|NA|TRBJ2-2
TGTGCCAGCATGCTCGGGGTCACCGGGGAGCTGTTTTTT
CASMLGVTGELFF
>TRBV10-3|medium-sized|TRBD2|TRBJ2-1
TGTGCCATCAGTGAGTCGGTGACTAGCGGAGACAATGAGCAGTTCTTC
CAISESVTSGDNEQFF
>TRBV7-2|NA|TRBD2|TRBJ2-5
TGTGCCAGCAGCTTAGAACTAGCGGAGACCCAGTACTTC
CASSLELAETQYF
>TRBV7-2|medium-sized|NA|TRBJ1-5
TGTGCCAGCAGCTTAGACAGGCTCAGCAATCAGCCCCAGCATTTT
CASSLDRLSNQPQHF
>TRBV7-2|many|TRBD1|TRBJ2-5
TGTGCCAGCAGCTTAGGGATAACAGGGGATGTGACCCAGTACTTC
CASSLGITGDVTQYF
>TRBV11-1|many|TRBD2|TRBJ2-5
TGTGCCAGCAGCTCTTCTCCGGGGGGAGAGACCCAGTACTTC
CASSSSPGGETQYF
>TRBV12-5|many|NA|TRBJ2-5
TGTGCTAGTGGTCCGGAGGGGATTGAGGAGACCCAGTACTTC
CASGPEGIEETQYF
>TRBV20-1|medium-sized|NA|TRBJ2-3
TGCAGTGTTCCCCTGGGGACGGGCACAGATACGCAGTATTTT
CSVPLGTGTDTQYF
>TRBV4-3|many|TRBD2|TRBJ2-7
TGCGCCAGCAGCCAAGTCTATAAGCGGGAGCACCACGAGCAGTACTTC
CASSQVYKREHHEQYF